The sequence of this T cell receptor beta chain was determined in a study of shared clonotypes between healthy human individuals. Broader study findings: Incomplete sequencing of sorted subsets was indicated by rarefaction despite large depth.

Profiling relied on immunoSEQ multiplex PCR, and the TCRdb table lists in-frame clones only, not all of them. The sample includes around 700,000 clones, about three quarters of them seen just once. V gave up 5 bases and J gave up 7 bases, with 15 bases separating them. This CDR3 comprises 13 residues. CDR1 and CDR2 (germline): SGHTA, FQGNSA. This clone was seen just once. What it binds is not known. Splitting of CD4+ cells produced CD45RA+ naive and CD45RA-negative memory subsets. The receptor's source is a woman between 25 and 40 years old in good health. The sequencing sample was made of memory CD4+ T cells sorted from blood. The subset is: CD45RA-negative fraction. This chain joins TRBV7-2 and TRBJ2-7; D possibly corresponds to TRBD2 (6 bases). Written as DNA, the CDR3 is TGTGCCAGCAGCCCGTGGGGGGTGGGGGAGCAGTACTTC. It yields the protein CASSPWGVGEQYF.